The 9 T cell receptor beta chains below all came from one sample that was sequenced in a study of T cells in Graves' hyperthyroidism and ophthalmopathy. RNA transcripts provided the source from which TCR beta CDR3 regions were amplified. Initially, a first-round RT-PCR of the TCR CDR3 employed the HTBI primer set. Each CDR3 protein gets one entry after TCRdb re-called the multiplex PCR reads with MiXCR. Here the sample spans a few hundred thousand distinct CDR3 sequences, under 60% being singletons. The sequencing input was peripheral blood or thyroid tissue (not recorded which). The receptors were sampled from an adult woman with Graves' disease, either hyperthyroidism or ophthalmopathy (not recorded which).

This clonotype was seen many times. V and J are TRBV29-1 and TRBJ2-5, with D perhaps matching TRBD1 (7 bases). This CDR3 is 13 amino acids long. Germline V CDR1 and CDR2: SQVTM, ANQGSEA. The V and J ends lost 4 bases and 4 bases respectively, with 13 bases between them. The CDR3 loop reads CSVAGQGGETQYF. In nucleotides, the CDR3 is TGCAGCGTTGCAGGCCAGGGGGGAGAGACCCAGTACTTC.

This clonotype was found many times. The chain links TRBV7-9 to TRBJ1-2, with 10 bases aligning to TRBD1. The CDR3 contains 15 residues. The ends lost 3 bases at V and 8 bases at J; junction bases unmatched: 9. Germline V gene lookup returns CDR1 SEHNR and CDR2 FQNEAQ (reference sequence). The CDR3 sequence: CASSFPPGQGFGYTF. The CDR3 nucleotides read TGTGCCAGCAGCTTCCCACCGGGACAGGGGTTCGGCTACACCTTC.

As concerns this clonotype: Just one base apart from a much larger clone, this may be a read error. This chain connects TRBV3-1 to TRBJ1-1, with a possible D match to TRBD1 (5 bases). This CDR3 has 12 amino acids. Germline V gene lookup returns CDR1 LGHDT and CDR2 YNNKEL (reference sequence). V was clipped by 4 bases and J by 11 bases, with 14 bases between them. CDR3 sequence (DNA): TGTGCCAGCAGCCCCAGGGACGCTGCCGCTTTCTTT. Encoded protein: CASSPRDAAAFF.

V gene TRBV29-1 combines with J gene TRBJ1-1; TRBD1 matches at 7 bases. Germline CDR1 SQVTM, CDR2 ANQGSEA. V lost 3 bases, J lost 0 bases, and 10 bases stayed unmatched. This CDR3 has 16 amino acids. The CDR3, as DNA: TGCAGCGTTGAGGCCGGGACAGATTATATGAACACTGAAGCTTTCTTT. The encoded protein is CSVEAGTDYMNTEAFF. Together with reference TRBV29-1 and TRBJ1-1, the CDR3 gives the full variable domain: SAVISQKPSRDICQRGTSLTIQCQVDSQVTMMFWYRQQPGQSLTLIATANQGSEATYESGFVIDKFPISRPNLTFSTLTVSNMSPEDSSIYLCSVEAGTDYMNTEAFFGQGTRLTVV.

There are many counts of this clonotype. The rearrangement joins TRBV29-1 to TRBJ2-7; 8 bases agree with TRBD2. CDR3 length equals 15 residues. After removal of 7 bases from V and 3 bases from J, the junction contained 14 bases not matched to a gene. Germline CDR1 and CDR2: SQVTM and ANQGSEA. The CDR3 region is CSARGGDEFYYEQYF. The CDR3 DNA sequence: TGCAGCGCCCGGGGGGGAGATGAATTTTACTACGAGCAGTACTTC.

This clonotype was seen many times. The CDR3 protein is CASSPTAGELFF. CDR3 in DNA: TGCGCCAGCAGCCCCACAGCCGGGGAGCTGTTTTTT. The V gene is TRBV10-2, the J gene TRBJ2-2; D is ambiguous. Germline assignment: CDR1 WSHSY and CDR2 SAAADI. The CDR3 totals 12 residues. Trimming pared 6 bases from V and 6 bases from J, leaving 8 bases between.

This chain joins TRBV7-9 and TRBJ2-7, with 8 bases that match TRBD1. CDR1 is SEHNR and CDR2 is FQNEAQ in the germline V gene (reference sequence). The length of the CDR3 is 15 residues. V was clipped by 6 bases and J by 5 bases; unmatched bases: 12. CDR3 nucleotide sequence: TGTGCCAGCAGTCCTGACAGGGGTTTTTCCCACGAGCAGTACTTC. Its translation: CASSPDRGFSHEQYF.

This sequence joins TRBV19 and TRBJ2-3; 8 nucleotides agree with TRBD2. V trimming: 3 bases; J trimming: 8 bases; junction bases outside the gene matches: 16. Germline assignment: CDR1 LNHDA and CDR2 SQIVND (reference sequence). CDR3 length: 17 residues. CDR3 protein: CASSIPSGSHPGGTQYF. DNA for the CDR3: TGTGCCAGTAGTATCCCCAGCGGGAGCCATCCAGGAGGTACGCAGTATTTT.

The table lists this clonotype with a count of one. The chain employs TRBV20-1 and TRBJ1-4, with unresolved D. V gave up 4 bases and J gave up 8 bases, with 8 bases separating them. Germline V lookup: CDR1 DFQATT, CDR2 SNEGSKA (reference sequence). This CDR3 is built from 11 residues. CDR3 in amino acids: CSATQREKLFF. The CDR3 nucleotides are TGCAGTGCTACCCAACGGGAAAAACTGTTTTTT.